This entry features one T cell receptor beta chain sequence. Authors' processing steps: Reference gene primer amplification in the assay estimated nucleated cell counts. Repertoires were generated with immunoSEQ multiplex PCR, while TCRdb's copy carries only in-frame clones and drops some. That table supplies the V and J calls and clone size; D and trimming were determined from the DNA. Of about 130,000 clones in the sample, around 86% are singletons; the top ten hold approximately 20%. The sample comes from a study of blood T cell repertoires in COVID-19. Study information: The study drew acute and convalescent COVID-19 samples from the United States, Italy and Spain. The cDNA or gDNA used as material had been derived from T cells, B-cell-depleted T cells, or PBMCs.

The clonotype comes from a woman in her 50s who had recovered from COVID-19. The sample consisted of peripheral blood.

DNA of the CDR3: TGTGCCAGCAGGGCGACAGTATCCACAGATACGCAGTATTTT. Residues: CASRATVSTDTQYF. The gene calls are TRBV6-5 and TRBJ2-3; TRBD1 might be the D (5 bases). The CDR3 length is 14 residues. Trimming took 6 bases from V and 2 from J, leaving 12 bases between them. Germline V lookup: CDR1 MNHEY, CDR2 SVGAGI.